This T cell receptor beta chain was documented in a study of T cells in Graves' hyperthyroidism and ophthalmopathy. Patients aged 18 to 65 with hyperthyroidism were newly diagnosed, with duration under 2 months. For the diagnoses, clinical symptoms, serum thyroxine and TRAb, thyroid ultrasound and orbital computed tomography were used. This clonotype appeared many times. From RNA transcripts, TCR beta CDR3 regions were amplified. In the first-round RT-PCR of the TCR CDR3, the HTBI primer set was used. TCRdb fed the multiplex PCR reads into MiXCR, producing one record per CDR3 protein. The sample shows a few hundred thousand distinct CDR3 sequences, around 20% of them seen only once. Looked up from germline, CDR1 is GTSNPN and CDR2 is SVGIG (reference sequence). V lost 8 bases and J lost 2, with 13 bases in between. This CDR3 is 13 amino acids long.

The chain is built from TRBV30 and TRBJ1-3; D is uncertain. Specimen: blood. The sequence came from a man younger than 30 with Graves' hyperthyroidism. In nucleotides, the CDR3 is TGTGCCACCGATTCGCCTCCTGGAAACACCATATATTTT. This sequence encodes CATDSPPGNTIYF.